The count of the clone carrying this T cell receptor (beta chain) is one. Its specificity is unknown. The data belong to a study of vaccination and CD4 T cells after COVID-19. The Oncomine TCR Beta short-read assay generated sequence data from the DNA of cultured CD4+ T cells. TCRdb used MiXCR to reprocess the PCR reads, holding one entry per CDR3 protein. The sample holds about 15,000 distinct CDR3 sequences; around 50% are singletons and the top ten take 16%. General study results and limits: Detection of a median approximately 87% of reactive clones in convalescent patients was confined to the period after vaccination.

The CDR3 runs 14 residues. Germline V CDR1 and CDR2: DFQATT, SNEGSKA (reference sequence). Trimming shortened V by 0 bases and J by 7 bases, and 12 bases separated the two germline ends. Treatment described: roughly 10-day PBMC culture with coronavirus spike peptide pools or control peptides (ViraFEST assay). The sample consisted of CD4+ T cells from blood, cultured in vitro. The origin of this receptor is a human donor who had recovered from COVID-19. V is TRBV20-1 and J is TRBJ1-4; the D gene is possibly TRBD1 (5 bases). CDR3 region: CSARDSRVLEKLFF. As DNA, the CDR3 is TGCAGTGCTAGAGACAGCAGGGTGCTTGAAAAACTGTTTTTT.